This T cell receptor (beta chain) came from a study of T-cell reconstitution after alpha-beta-depleted transplantation in children. During its preparation, the TCRbeta library received unique molecular identifiers. MiXCR was run by TCRdb on the PCR reads, yielding one entry per CDR3 protein. The repertoire consists of fewer than 700,000 distinct CDR3 sequences, with 10% to 15% occurring once and the leading ten covering around 2.2%. Study conclusions and caveats: Newly generated T cells supplied most T-cell counts and diversity one year post-transplant. There were reportedly several hundred expanded graft clones from which alpha-beta T cells came about two months after transplant.

Germline V gives CDR1 MNHEY, CDR2 SVGEGT. V trimming: 5 bases; J trimming: 5 bases; junction bases outside the gene matches: 0. The CDR3 sequence is 13 residues long. There are a few counts of this clonotype. What it binds is unknown. The rearrangement uses TRBV6-2 or TRBV6-3 and TRBJ2-1; 10 positions agree with TRBD2. Sequencing used PBMCs, mostly from graft donor cells, obtained 360 days after TCRalphabeta/CD19-depleted stem cell transplant. This sequence was found in a male patient younger than 18 who had a stem cell transplant for acute myeloid leukemia, so the T cells may come from the graft donor. The CDR3 DNA reads as TGTGCCAGCAGTGGGACTAGCGACAATGAGCAGTTCTTC. It codes for CASSGTSDNEQFF.